A selection of T cell receptor beta chains follows, all from one sample in a study of blood T cell repertoires in COVID-19. TCRdb keeps only in-frame clones here, not all; method: immunoSEQ multiplex PCR. The sample gives around 220,000 clones, 80% to 85% of which show up once; 5.5% to 7.5% is in the top ten. Source material: PBMCs or T cells enriched from blood (not recorded which). The receptors shown here come from a woman in her thirties or forties who had recovered from COVID-19. The CDR3 runs from the conserved cysteine through the conserved F or W. The D gene is left open where the match is weak. Clone size, where shown, is once, few, many, or a class for clones that have expanded.

j_gene: TRBJ1-1
abundance: NA
d_gene: NA
v_gene: TRBV2
CDR3aa: CASSKTANTEAFF
CDR3nt: TGTGCCAGCAGTAAGACAGCCAACACTGAAGCTTTCTTT

j_gene: TRBJ2-6
abundance: NA
d_gene: TRBD1
v_gene: TRBV11-3
CDR3aa: CASSLVRQGASTGANVLTF
CDR3nt: TGTGCCAGCAGCTTAGTCCGACAGGGGGCTTCGACTGGGGCCAACGTCCTGACTTTC

j_gene: TRBJ2-3
abundance: NA
d_gene: TRBD1
v_gene: TRBV6-4
CDR3aa: CASSDGQGADTQYF
CDR3nt: TGTGCCAGCAGTGACGGACAGGGCGCAGATACGCAGTATTTT

j_gene: TRBJ1-6
abundance: NA
d_gene: TRBD1
v_gene: TRBV11-2
CDR3aa: CASSVGQGDSPLHF
CDR3nt: TGTGCCAGCAGCGTAGGACAGGGGGATTCACCCCTCCACTTT

j_gene: TRBJ1-5
abundance: NA
d_gene: NA
v_gene: TRBV5-6
CDR3aa: CASSLAGPTGQPQHF
CDR3nt: TGTGCCAGCAGCTTGGCTGGGCCGACGGGGCAGCCCCAGCATTTT

j_gene: TRBJ2-5
abundance: NA
d_gene: TRBD2
v_gene: TRBV2
CDR3aa: CASLLAGDQETQYF
CDR3nt: TGTGCCAGCCTTCTCGCGGGGGACCAAGAGACCCAGTACTTC

j_gene: TRBJ1-5
abundance: NA
d_gene: TRBD1
v_gene: TRBV4-2
CDR3aa: CASSQAGGTGRNQPQHF
CDR3nt: TGTGCCAGCAGCCAAGCTGGGGGGACAGGGAGGAATCAGCCCCAGCATTTT

j_gene: TRBJ2-2
abundance: few
d_gene: TRBD2
v_gene: TRBV14
CDR3aa: CASSHCKAGDQHRGAVF
CDR3nt: TGTGCCAGCAGCCACTGCAAGGCGGGGGACCAACACCGGGGAGCTGTTTTT

j_gene: TRBJ2-3
abundance: NA
d_gene: NA
v_gene: TRBV30
CDR3aa: CAWSRVPGLNTDTQYF
CDR3nt: TGTGCCTGGAGTCGAGTTCCGGGACTTAACACAGATACGCAGTATTTT

j_gene: TRBJ2-1
abundance: NA
d_gene: NA
v_gene: TRBV20-1
CDR3aa: CSASSNPYNEQFF
CDR3nt: TGCAGTGCTAGTTCTAACCCCTACAATGAGCAGTTCTTC

j_gene: TRBJ2-1
abundance: once
d_gene: TRBD2
v_gene: TRBV7-9
CDR3aa: CASSLMPFPIAGHTNEQFF
CDR3nt: TGTGCCAGCAGCTTAATGCCTTTCCCGATAGCGGGACATACCAATGAGCAGTTCTTC

j_gene: TRBJ2-1
abundance: NA
d_gene: NA
v_gene: TRBV9
CDR3aa: CASSVDRAINNEQFF
CDR3nt: TGTGCCAGCAGCGTAGACAGGGCCATTAACAATGAGCAGTTCTTC

j_gene: TRBJ2-1
abundance: NA
d_gene: TRBD1
v_gene: TRBV11-3
CDR3aa: CASSRRTGYNEQFF
CDR3nt: TGTGCCAGCAGCCGTCGGACAGGATACAATGAGCAGTTCTTC

j_gene: TRBJ2-5
abundance: NA
d_gene: TRBD1
v_gene: TRBV5-1
CDR3aa: CASSTGTGGPETQYF
CDR3nt: TGCGCCAGCAGCACCGGGACAGGGGGACCAGAGACCCAGTACTTC

j_gene: TRBJ1-4
abundance: once
d_gene: NA
v_gene: TRBV9
CDR3aa: CASSVEGTSNEKLFF
CDR3nt: TGTGCCAGCAGCGTAGAGGGGACAAGCAATGAAAAACTGTTTTTT

j_gene: TRBJ1-5
abundance: NA
d_gene: TRBD1
v_gene: TRBV19
CDR3aa: CASSTQDRGFNQPQHF
CDR3nt: TGTGCCAGTAGTACCCAGGACAGGGGCTTCAATCAGCCCCAGCATTTT

j_gene: TRBJ1-3
abundance: NA
d_gene: NA
v_gene: TRBV27
CDR3aa: CASSPDSLRNTIYF
CDR3nt: TGTGCCAGCAGTCCCGACAGCCTTAGAAACACCATATATTTT

j_gene: TRBJ2-1
abundance: few
d_gene: TRBD2
v_gene: TRBV11-3
CDR3aa: CASSLDRLAGVDNEQFF
CDR3nt: TGTGCCAGCAGCTTAGATAGACTAGCGGGGGTAGACAATGAGCAGTTCTTC

j_gene: TRBJ2-2
abundance: NA
d_gene: NA
v_gene: TRBV10-3
CDR3aa: CAISPGRLEGELFF
CDR3nt: TGTGCCATCAGCCCGGGTCGATTAGAGGGGGAGCTGTTTTTT

j_gene: TRBJ2-1
abundance: NA
d_gene: TRBD2
v_gene: TRBV6-2/TRBV6-3
CDR3aa: CASSYGELADNEQFF
CDR3nt: TGTGCCAGCAGTTATGGCGAACTAGCGGACAATGAGCAGTTCTTC

j_gene: TRBJ1-4
abundance: NA
d_gene: NA
v_gene: TRBV28
CDR3aa: CASSYEGGNEKLFF
CDR3nt: TGTGCCAGCAGCTATGAGGGGGGGAATGAAAAACTGTTTTTT

j_gene: TRBJ1-1
abundance: NA
d_gene: NA
v_gene: TRBV27
CDR3aa: CASSLMRGNTEAFF
CDR3nt: TGTGCCAGCAGTTTAATGCGGGGTAACACTGAAGCTTTCTTT

j_gene: TRBJ1-3
abundance: NA
d_gene: NA
v_gene: TRBV6-2/TRBV6-3
CDR3aa: CASSDGLSGNTIYF
CDR3nt: TGTGCCAGCAGTGACGGACTCTCTGGAAACACCATATATTTT

j_gene: TRBJ2-1
abundance: NA
d_gene: NA
v_gene: TRBV5-1
CDR3aa: CASNGQWTDNEQFF
CDR3nt: TGCGCCAGCAATGGACAGTGGACTGACAATGAGCAGTTCTTC

j_gene: TRBJ2-1
abundance: NA
d_gene: TRBD1
v_gene: TRBV11-3
CDR3aa: CASSRTGAYNEQFF
CDR3nt: TGTGCCAGCTCTAGGACAGGAGCTTACAATGAGCAGTTCTTC

j_gene: TRBJ2-1
abundance: many
d_gene: TRBD2
v_gene: TRBV18
CDR3aa: CASSRRGGRASEQFF
CDR3nt: TGTGCCAGCTCCCGACGCGGCGGGAGGGCCAGTGAGCAGTTCTTC

j_gene: TRBJ2-2
abundance: few
d_gene: TRBD2
v_gene: TRBV28
CDR3aa: CASQSSGINTGELFF
CDR3nt: TGTGCCAGCCAATCGAGCGGGATCAACACCGGGGAGCTGTTTTTT

j_gene: TRBJ2-1
abundance: NA
d_gene: NA
v_gene: TRBV2
CDR3aa: CASDNNEQFF
CDR3nt: TGTGCCAGCGACAACAATGAGCAGTTCTTC

j_gene: TRBJ2-7
abundance: NA
d_gene: TRBD2
v_gene: TRBV11-2
CDR3aa: CASSFSGSLYEQYF
CDR3nt: TGTGCCAGCAGCTTTAGCGGGAGTCTCTACGAGCAGTACTTC

j_gene: TRBJ2-1
abundance: NA
d_gene: NA
v_gene: TRBV7-3
CDR3aa: CASSLSGNEQFF
CDR3nt: TGTGCCAGCAGCTTGAGCGGCAATGAGCAGTTCTTC

j_gene: TRBJ1-1
abundance: NA
d_gene: TRBD1
v_gene: TRBV27
CDR3aa: CASGSTKGATTEAFF
CDR3nt: TGTGCCAGCGGGTCTACGAAGGGGGCGACGACTGAAGCTTTCTTT

j_gene: TRBJ1-2
abundance: NA
d_gene: NA
v_gene: TRBV5-1
CDR3aa: CASSYQNYGYTF
CDR3nt: TGCGCCAGCAGCTACCAGAACTATGGCTACACCTTC

j_gene: TRBJ2-4
abundance: NA
d_gene: TRBD2
v_gene: TRBV11-2
CDR3aa: CASSLSGRKNIQYF
CDR3nt: TGTGCCAGCAGCCTAAGCGGGAGAAAAAACATTCAGTACTTC

j_gene: TRBJ1-6
abundance: once
d_gene: TRBD1
v_gene: TRBV25-1
CDR3aa: CASSDPGTGDSPLHF
CDR3nt: TGTGCCAGCAGTGATCCCGGGACAGGGGATTCACCCCTCCACTTT

j_gene: TRBJ1-2
abundance: NA
d_gene: TRBD1
v_gene: TRBV7-8
CDR3aa: CASSARDRDYGYTF
CDR3nt: TGTGCCAGCAGCGCGCGGGACAGGGACTATGGCTACACCTTC

j_gene: TRBJ2-1
abundance: NA
d_gene: TRBD2
v_gene: TRBV9
CDR3aa: CASSVVGGLAREQFF
CDR3nt: TGTGCCAGCAGCGTAGTAGGGGGACTAGCTCGTGAGCAGTTCTTC

j_gene: TRBJ2-5
abundance: NA
d_gene: NA
v_gene: TRBV28
CDR3aa: CASSLDSQETQYF
CDR3nt: TGTGCCAGCAGCCTGGACAGCCAAGAGACCCAGTACTTC

j_gene: TRBJ2-1
abundance: NA
d_gene: NA
v_gene: TRBV7-2
CDR3aa: CASSFSTSAPEQFF
CDR3nt: TGTGCCAGCAGCTTCTCGACCAGCGCCCCGGAGCAGTTCTTC

j_gene: TRBJ2-2
abundance: NA
d_gene: NA
v_gene: TRBV3-1/TRBV3-2
CDR3aa: CASTLQAGFITGELFF
CDR3nt: TGTGCCAGCACCCTTCAAGCAGGGTTCATCACCGGGGAGCTGTTTTTT

j_gene: TRBJ1-1
abundance: NA
d_gene: NA
v_gene: TRBV30
CDR3aa: CAWTVGDTEAFF
CDR3nt: TGTGCCTGGACCGTAGGGGACACTGAAGCTTTCTTT

j_gene: TRBJ1-5
abundance: NA
d_gene: NA
v_gene: TRBV6-6
CDR3aa: CASRTIMLGGQPQHF
CDR3nt: TGTGCCAGCAGGACTATAATGTTGGGCGGCCAGCCCCAGCATTTT

j_gene: TRBJ2-2
abundance: NA
d_gene: TRBD2
v_gene: TRBV28
CDR3aa: CASSFLAGNSGELFF
CDR3nt: TGTGCCAGCAGTTTCCTAGCGGGGAACTCCGGGGAGCTGTTTTTT

j_gene: TRBJ2-2
abundance: NA
d_gene: TRBD2
v_gene: TRBV7-9
CDR3aa: CASSLLPGASGGELFF
CDR3nt: TGTGCCAGCAGCTTGTTGCCCGGGGCTAGCGGCGGGGAGCTGTTTTTT

j_gene: TRBJ2-1
abundance: NA
d_gene: NA
v_gene: TRBV18
CDR3aa: CASSPSTSGEQFF
CDR3nt: TGTGCCAGCTCACCCAGTACTAGTGGTGAGCAGTTCTTC

j_gene: TRBJ1-4
abundance: few
d_gene: NA
v_gene: TRBV19
CDR3aa: CASRVRRSTNEKLFF
CDR3nt: TGTGCCAGTAGGGTCCGGAGGTCAACTAATGAAAAACTGTTTTTT

j_gene: TRBJ1-1
abundance: NA
d_gene: NA
v_gene: TRBV6-5
CDR3aa: CASRRNMDATEAFF
CDR3nt: TGTGCCAGCAGGAGGAACATGGATGCCACTGAAGCTTTCTTT

j_gene: TRBJ1-1
abundance: NA
d_gene: NA
v_gene: TRBV5-1
CDR3aa: CASSLFAGAGSTEAFF
CDR3nt: TGCGCCAGCAGCTTGTTCGCAGGGGCGGGTAGCACTGAAGCTTTCTTT

j_gene: TRBJ1-4
abundance: NA
d_gene: TRBD1
v_gene: TRBV10-2
CDR3aa: CASRDRDREKLFF
CDR3nt: TGCGCCAGCAGGGACAGGGATCGTGAAAAACTGTTTTTT

j_gene: TRBJ2-1
abundance: NA
d_gene: NA
v_gene: TRBV15
CDR3aa: CATSRDGPLGEQFF
CDR3nt: TGTGCCACCAGCAGAGATGGGCCCCTTGGTGAGCAGTTCTTC

j_gene: TRBJ2-7
abundance: NA
d_gene: TRBD2
v_gene: TRBV7-8
CDR3aa: CASSSDSGSIEQYF
CDR3nt: TGTGCCAGCAGCTCCGATAGCGGGAGTATCGAGCAGTACTTC

j_gene: TRBJ1-1
abundance: NA
d_gene: NA
v_gene: TRBV2
CDR3aa: CASSVDSYTEAFF
CDR3nt: TGTGCCAGCAGTGTCGACAGCTACACTGAAGCTTTCTTT

j_gene: TRBJ2-3
abundance: NA
d_gene: NA
v_gene: TRBV4-1
CDR3aa: CASSQESRPGALDTQYF
CDR3nt: TGCGCCAGCAGCCAAGAGAGTCGGCCAGGGGCGCTAGATACGCAGTATTTT

j_gene: TRBJ1-5
abundance: NA
d_gene: NA
v_gene: TRBV19
CDR3aa: CASSIQGRGQPQHF
CDR3nt: TGTGCCAGTAGTATCCAGGGTAGGGGTCAGCCCCAGCATTTT

j_gene: TRBJ2-2
abundance: once
d_gene: TRBD2
v_gene: TRBV10-2
CDR3aa: CASSERVLAGVLVGELFF
CDR3nt: TGCGCCAGCAGTGAGAGAGTTCTAGCGGGAGTTCTGGTGGGGGAGCTGTTTTTT